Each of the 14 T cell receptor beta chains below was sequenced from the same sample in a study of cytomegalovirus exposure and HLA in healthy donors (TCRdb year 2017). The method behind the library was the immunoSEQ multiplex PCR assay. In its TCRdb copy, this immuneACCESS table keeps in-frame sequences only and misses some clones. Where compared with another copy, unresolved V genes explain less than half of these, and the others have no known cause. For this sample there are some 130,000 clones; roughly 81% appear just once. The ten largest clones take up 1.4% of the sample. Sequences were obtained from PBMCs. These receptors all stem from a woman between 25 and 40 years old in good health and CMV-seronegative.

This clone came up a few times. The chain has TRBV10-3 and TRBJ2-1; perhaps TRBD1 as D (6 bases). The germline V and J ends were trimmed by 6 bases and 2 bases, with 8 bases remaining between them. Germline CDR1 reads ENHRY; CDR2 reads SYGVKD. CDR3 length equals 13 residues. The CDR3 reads CAIRGAAYNEQFF. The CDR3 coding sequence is TGTGCCATCAGGGGGGCCGCCTACAATGAGCAGTTCTTC.

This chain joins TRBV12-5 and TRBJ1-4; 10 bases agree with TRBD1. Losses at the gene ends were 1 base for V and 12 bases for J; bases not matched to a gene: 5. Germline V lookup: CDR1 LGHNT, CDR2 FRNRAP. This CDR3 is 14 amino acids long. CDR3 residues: CASGLGDRGPQLFF. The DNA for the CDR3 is TGTGCTAGTGGTTTGGGGGACAGGGGCCCTCAACTGTTTTTT.

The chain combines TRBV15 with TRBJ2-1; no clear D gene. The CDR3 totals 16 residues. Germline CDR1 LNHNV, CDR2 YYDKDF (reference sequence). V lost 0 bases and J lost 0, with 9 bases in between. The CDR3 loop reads CATSRDYSSSYNEQFF. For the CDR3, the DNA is TGTGCCACCAGCAGAGATTACAGCAGCTCCTACAATGAGCAGTTCTTC. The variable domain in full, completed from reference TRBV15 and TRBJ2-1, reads DAMVIQNPRYQVTQFGKPVTLSCSQTLNHNVMYWYQQKSSQAPKLLFHYYDKDFNNEADTPDNFQSRRPNTSFCFLDIRSPGLGDTAMYLCATSRDYSSSYNEQFFGPGTRLTVL.

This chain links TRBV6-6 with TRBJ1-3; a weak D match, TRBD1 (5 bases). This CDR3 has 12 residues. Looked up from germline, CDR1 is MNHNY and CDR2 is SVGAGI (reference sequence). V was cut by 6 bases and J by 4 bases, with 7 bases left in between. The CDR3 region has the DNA TGTGCCAGCAGGGACACCGGAAACACCATATATTTT. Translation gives CASRDTGNTIYF.

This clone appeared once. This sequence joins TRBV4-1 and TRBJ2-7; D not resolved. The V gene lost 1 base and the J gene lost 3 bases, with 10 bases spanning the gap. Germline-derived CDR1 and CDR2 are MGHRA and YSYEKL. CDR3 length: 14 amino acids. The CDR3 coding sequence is TGCGCCAGCAGCCAAGCGAGTAGAAACTACGAGCAGTACTTC. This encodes CASSQASRNYEQYF.

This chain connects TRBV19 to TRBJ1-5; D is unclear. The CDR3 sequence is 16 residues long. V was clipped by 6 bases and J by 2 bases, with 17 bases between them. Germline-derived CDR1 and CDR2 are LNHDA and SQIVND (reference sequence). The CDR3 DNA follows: TGTGCCAGTAGCACAGATGCAAACTCCCGCAATCAGCCCCAGCATTTT. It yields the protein CASSTDANSRNQPQHF.

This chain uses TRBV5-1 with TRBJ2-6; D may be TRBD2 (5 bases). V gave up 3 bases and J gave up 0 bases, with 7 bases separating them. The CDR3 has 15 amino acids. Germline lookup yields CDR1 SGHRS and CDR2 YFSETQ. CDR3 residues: CASSSGNSGANVLTF. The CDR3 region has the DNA TGCGCCAGCAGCTCCGGGAACTCTGGGGCCAACGTCCTGACTTTC.

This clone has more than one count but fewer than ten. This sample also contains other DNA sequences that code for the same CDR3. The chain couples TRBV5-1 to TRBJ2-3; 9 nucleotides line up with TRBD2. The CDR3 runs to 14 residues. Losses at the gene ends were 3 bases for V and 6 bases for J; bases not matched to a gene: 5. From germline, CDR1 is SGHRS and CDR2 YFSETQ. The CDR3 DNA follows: TGCGCCAGCAGCTGGGGACTAGCTTCGGATACGCAGTATTTT. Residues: CASSWGLASDTQYF.

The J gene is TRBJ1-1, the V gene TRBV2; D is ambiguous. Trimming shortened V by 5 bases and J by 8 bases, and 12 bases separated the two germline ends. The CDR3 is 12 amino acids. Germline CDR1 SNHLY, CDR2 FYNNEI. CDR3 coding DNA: TGTGCCAGCAGTAGGCTAAGAGGAGAAGCTTTCTTT. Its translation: CASSRLRGEAFF.

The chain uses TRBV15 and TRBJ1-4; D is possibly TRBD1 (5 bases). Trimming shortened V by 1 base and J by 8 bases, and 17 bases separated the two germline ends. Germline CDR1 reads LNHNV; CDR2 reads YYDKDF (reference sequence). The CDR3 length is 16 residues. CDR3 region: CATSRVGGLTREKLFF. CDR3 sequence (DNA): TGTGCCACCAGCAGAGTGGGGGGTTTAACGAGGGAAAAACTGTTTTTT.

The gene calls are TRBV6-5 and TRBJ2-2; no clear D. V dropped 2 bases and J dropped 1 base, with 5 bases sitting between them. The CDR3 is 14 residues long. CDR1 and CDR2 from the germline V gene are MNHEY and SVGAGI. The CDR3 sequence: CASSYGENTGELFF. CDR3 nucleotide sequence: TGTGCCAGCAGTTACGGAGAGAACACCGGGGAGCTGTTTTTT.

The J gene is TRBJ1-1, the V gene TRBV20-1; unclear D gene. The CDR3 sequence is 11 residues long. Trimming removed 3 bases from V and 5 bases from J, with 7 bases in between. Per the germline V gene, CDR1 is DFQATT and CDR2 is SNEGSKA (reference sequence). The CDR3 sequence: CSARSATEAFF. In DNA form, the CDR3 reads TGCAGTGCTAGGTCAGCGACTGAAGCTTTCTTT.

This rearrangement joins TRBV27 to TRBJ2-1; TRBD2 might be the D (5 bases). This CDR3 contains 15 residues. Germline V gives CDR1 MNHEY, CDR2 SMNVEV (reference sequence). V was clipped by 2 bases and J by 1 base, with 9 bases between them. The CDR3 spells CASSLNTGSYNEQFF. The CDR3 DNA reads TGTGCCAGCAGTTTAAATACGGGGTCCTACAATGAGCAGTTCTTC.

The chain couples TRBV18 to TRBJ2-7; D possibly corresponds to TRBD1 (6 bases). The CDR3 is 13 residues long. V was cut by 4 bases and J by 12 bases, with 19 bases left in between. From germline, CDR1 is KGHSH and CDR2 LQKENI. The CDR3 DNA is TGTGCCAGCTCACGAACAGGGTTGACTTCGTGGTACTTC. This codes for CASSRTGLTSWYF.